This T cell receptor (beta chain) was documented in a study of shared clonotypes between healthy human individuals. About the study: Per donor, three plates held CD4 naive cells, three held CD4 memory, two held CD8 naive and one held CD8 memory. Study-wide findings and caveats: Enrolling few donors narrowed the genetic and exposure-history diversity that was represented.

For each subset, genomic DNA was distributed in equal portions over several immunoSEQ plates. Here immunoSEQ multiplex PCR was the method, and the copy in TCRdb shows in-frame clones only, minus some. The repertoire has about 1,900,000 clones, approximately 94% of them found once; the top ten carry around 1.2%. The CDR3 contains 16 residues. Germline V gene data show CDR1 as SGHRS and CDR2 as YFSETQ. J was trimmed by 4 bases and V by 2 bases; bases with no gene match: 9. Naive CD8 cells comprised CD45RO-negative, CCR7-positively selected cells, excluding terminally differentiated effector memory CD45RA+ cells. Worth noting for this clone: Its antigen is unknown.

Input material: naive CD8+ T cells sorted from blood. The source is a man in his late teens or twenties in good health. The V call is TRBV5-1, the J call TRBJ2-3; 8 bases are a match to TRBD1. CDR3 bases: TGCGCCAGCAGCTTCCGGGACAGGACTTTCGCAGATACGCAGTATTTT. Translated, it gives CASSFRDRTFADTQYF.